This entry is about one T cell receptor beta chain. V dropped 5 bases and J dropped 2 bases, with 10 bases sitting between them. This CDR3 has 13 amino acids. Per the germline V gene, CDR1 is SEHNR and CDR2 is FQNEAQ (reference sequence). The sample is drawn from a study of blood T cell repertoires in COVID-19. On the study more broadly: COVID-19 samples from acute and convalescent phases originated in the United States, Italy and Spain.

Authors' analysis steps: Counts of nucleated cells, estimated from reference gene primer amplification, were obtained. Generated by immunoSEQ multiplex PCR, the TCRdb table keeps only in-frame clones and is missing some. The D gene and trimming were derived from the DNA, and the V and J assignments and clone size from that table. The sample carries 350,000 or so clones, 80% to 90% recorded once. The sample consisted of peripheral blood. The sequence came from a young woman with COVID-19, enrolled during active disease. The genes are TRBV7-9 and TRBJ2-7; TRBD1 might be the D (5 bases). The CDR3 sequence is CASSQGAAYEQYF. The CDR3 DNA sequence: TGTGCCAGCAGCCAAGGGGCCGCCTACGAGCAGTACTTC. The complete variable domain, with remaining parts taken from reference TRBV7-9 and TRBJ2-7, reads DTGVSQNPRHKITKRGQNVTFRCDPISEHNRLYWYRQTLGQGPEFLTYFQNEAQLEKSRLLSDRFSAERPKGSFSTLEIQRTEQGDSAMYLCASSQGAAYEQYFGPGTRLTVT.